The rows below give T cell receptor beta chains drawn from one sample of a study of T cell responses to AZD1222 COVID-19 vaccine. Here immunoSEQ multiplex PCR was the method, and the copy in TCRdb shows in-frame clones only, minus some. The sample includes 150,000 to 200,000 clones, 75% to 95% seen only once; the top ten take about 4.2%. Sequenced material: peripheral blood, taken on day 0 of AZD1222 vaccination. These receptors all come from an adult in good health. CDR3s include the opening cysteine and the closing phenylalanine or tryptophan. A D gene is named only where the DNA matches it firmly. Some rows have no size entry. The others give once, few or many, or a class for an expanded clone.

V gene: TRBV19
D gene: TRBD2
J gene: TRBJ2-1
clone size: -
CDR3 protein: CASSILAGGRNEQFF
CDR3 DNA: TGTGCCAGTAGTATCCTAGCGGGAGGGCGCAATGAGCAGTTCTTC

V gene: TRBV11-3
D gene: -
J gene: TRBJ2-5
clone size: -
CDR3 protein: CASSPRTVGAVKETQYF
CDR3 DNA: TGTGCCAGCAGCCCTCGGACAGTGGGAGCCGTTAAAGAGACCCAGTACTTC

V gene: TRBV7-9
D gene: TRBD1
J gene: TRBJ1-1
clone size: -
CDR3 protein: CASSRTGERTEAFF
CDR3 DNA: TGTGCCAGCAGTCGCACAGGGGAGAGGACTGAAGCTTTCTTT

V gene: TRBV7-2
D gene: -
J gene: TRBJ2-3
clone size: -
CDR3 protein: CASSITRDTDTQYF
CDR3 DNA: TGTGCCAGCAGCATCACAAGGGACACAGATACGCAGTATTTT

V gene: TRBV7-9
D gene: -
J gene: TRBJ2-1
clone size: -
CDR3 protein: CASSPRDGEAYNEQFF
CDR3 DNA: TGTGCCAGCAGCCCCCGCGACGGAGAAGCCTACAATGAGCAGTTCTTC

V gene: TRBV18
D gene: -
J gene: TRBJ2-5
clone size: -
CDR3 protein: CASSPPSGGLETQYF
CDR3 DNA: TGTGCCAGCTCACCACCATCGGGGGGCTTAGAGACCCAGTACTTC

V gene: TRBV24-1
D gene: TRBD1
J gene: TRBJ2-1
clone size: -
CDR3 protein: CATRGTGISNEQFF
CDR3 DNA: TGTGCCACCAGAGGGACAGGGATTAGTAATGAGCAGTTCTTC

V gene: TRBV5-4
D gene: -
J gene: TRBJ2-5
clone size: -
CDR3 protein: CASSLDNDGTQYF
CDR3 DNA: TGTGCCAGCAGCTTGGATAACGATGGGACCCAGTACTTC

V gene: TRBV30
D gene: -
J gene: TRBJ1-1
clone size: -
CDR3 protein: CAWSAGSTGTEAFF
CDR3 DNA: TGTGCCTGGAGTGCCGGATCGACAGGCACTGAAGCTTTCTTT

V gene: TRBV29-1
D gene: -
J gene: TRBJ1-2
clone size: -
CDR3 protein: CSVERSAGVGYTF
CDR3 DNA: TGCAGCGTTGAACGATCTGCGGGGGTTGGCTACACCTTC

V gene: TRBV12-5
D gene: -
J gene: TRBJ2-7
clone size: -
CDR3 protein: CASGLELLYEQYF
CDR3 DNA: TGTGCTAGTGGTTTGGAATTACTATACGAGCAGTACTTC

V gene: TRBV5-4
D gene: -
J gene: TRBJ1-1
clone size: -
CDR3 protein: CASSSPNSPEAPGGTEAFF
CDR3 DNA: TGTGCCAGCAGCTCACCTAACAGTCCCGAGGCCCCGGGGGGCACTGAAGCTTTCTTT

V gene: TRBV10-2
D gene: TRBD2
J gene: TRBJ2-7
clone size: -
CDR3 protein: CASNLAGVSYEQYF
CDR3 DNA: TGCGCCAGTAATCTAGCGGGGGTCTCCTACGAGCAGTACTTC

V gene: TRBV11-2
D gene: -
J gene: TRBJ2-7
clone size: -
CDR3 protein: CASSSIPGGGKTAYEQYF
CDR3 DNA: TGTGCCAGCAGCTCCATCCCTGGGGGAGGAAAGACTGCCTACGAGCAGTACTTC

V gene: TRBV6-5
D gene: TRBD1
J gene: TRBJ2-2
clone size: -
CDR3 protein: CASSSGQIFTGELFF
CDR3 DNA: TGTGCCAGCAGTTCGGGACAGATATTCACCGGGGAGCTGTTTTTT

V gene: TRBV6-5
D gene: -
J gene: TRBJ1-1
clone size: -
CDR3 protein: CASTFGQTNTEAFF
CDR3 DNA: TGTGCCAGCACCTTCGGACAGACGAACACTGAAGCTTTCTTT

V gene: TRBV6-5
D gene: -
J gene: TRBJ1-1
clone size: -
CDR3 protein: CASIRGGLGTEAFF
CDR3 DNA: TGTGCCAGCATCAGGGGAGGGTTGGGCACTGAAGCTTTCTTT

V gene: TRBV24-1
D gene: -
J gene: TRBJ2-1
clone size: -
CDR3 protein: CATSDPVTTEQFF
CDR3 DNA: TGTGCCACCAGTGATCCCGTTACAACCGAGCAGTTCTTC

V gene: TRBV11-1
D gene: -
J gene: TRBJ1-6
clone size: -
CDR3 protein: CASSLYTDPKRSPLHF
CDR3 DNA: TGTGCCAGCAGCTTGTATACCGACCCCAAACGGTCACCCCTCCACTTT

V gene: TRBV6-1
D gene: TRBD1
J gene: TRBJ1-5
clone size: once
CDR3 protein: CASSERGQGHQPQHF
CDR3 DNA: TGTGCCAGCAGTGAAAGGGGGCAGGGGCATCAGCCCCAGCATTTT

V gene: TRBV4-1
D gene: TRBD2
J gene: TRBJ2-1
clone size: -
CDR3 protein: CASSQKLAGAGGNEQFF
CDR3 DNA: TGCGCCAGCAGCCAAAAACTAGCGGGAGCGGGTGGGAATGAGCAGTTCTTC

V gene: TRBV19
D gene: -
J gene: TRBJ2-1
clone size: few
CDR3 protein: CASSTATTSRDNEQFF
CDR3 DNA: TGTGCCAGTAGTACGGCGACTACCTCTCGAGACAATGAGCAGTTCTTC

V gene: TRBV6-2/TRBV6-3
D gene: -
J gene: TRBJ1-6
clone size: -
CDR3 protein: CASSSAGFSPLHF
CDR3 DNA: TGTGCCAGCAGCTCCGCCGGGTTTTCACCCCTCCACTTT

V gene: TRBV24-1
D gene: TRBD1
J gene: TRBJ2-3
clone size: -
CDR3 protein: CATSDRGGTDTQYF
CDR3 DNA: TGTGCCACCAGCGACAGGGGTGGCACAGATACGCAGTATTTT

V gene: TRBV3-1/TRBV3-2
D gene: -
J gene: TRBJ1-2
clone size: -
CDR3 protein: CASSQSGRKGYGYTF
CDR3 DNA: TGTGCCAGCAGCCAATCAGGGAGAAAGGGCTATGGCTACACCTTC

V gene: TRBV24-1
D gene: -
J gene: TRBJ1-3
clone size: -
CDR3 protein: CATSDSKGPGNTIYF
CDR3 DNA: TGTGCCACCAGTGATTCCAAAGGACCTGGAAACACCATATATTTT

V gene: TRBV5-4
D gene: -
J gene: TRBJ2-7
clone size: -
CDR3 protein: CASSSLGAYEQYF
CDR3 DNA: TGTGCCAGCAGCTCTCTTGGGGCCTACGAGCAGTACTTC

V gene: TRBV3-1/TRBV3-2
D gene: TRBD2
J gene: TRBJ2-2
clone size: -
CDR3 protein: CASSPWAGGSGELFF
CDR3 DNA: TGTGCCAGCAGCCCGTGGGCGGGAGGGTCCGGGGAGCTGTTTTTT

V gene: TRBV25-1
D gene: -
J gene: TRBJ2-7
clone size: -
CDR3 protein: CACSSSYEQYF
CDR3 DNA: TGTGCCTGCTCGAGCAGCTACGAGCAGTACTTC